The T cell receptor (beta chain) described here comes from a study of molecular identifiers for immune sequencing clone quantification. The CDR3 is made up of 11 amino acids. Germline V CDR1 and CDR2: SQVTM, ANQGSEA. The germline V and J ends were trimmed by 4 bases and 2 bases, with 4 bases remaining between them. TCRdb reprocessed the PCR reads with MiXCR, giving one entry per CDR3 protein. The data contain more than 250,000 distinct CDR3 sequences, around 21% of them singletons. General study findings and limits: Highly expanded clones may be undercounted when identical TCR molecules share barcodes. Among approximately 1 million naive cells, as was reported, spiked Jurkat TCR RNA from one cell was detectable.

This clonotype was detected ten times or more. Its target is unknown. The chain has TRBV29-1 and TRBJ2-3; D unresolved. The receptor was derived from a human donor in good health. Some libraries in this study had Jurkat cell RNA spiked in. Sequencing was performed on naive CD8+ T cells from blood, with Jurkat cell RNA spiked in. The subset is: FACS-sorted CD8+CD4-CCR7+CD45RA+ naive T cells. As DNA, the CDR3 is TGCAGCGTTGTATTCACAGATACGCAGTATTTT. Encoded protein: CSVVFTDTQYF.